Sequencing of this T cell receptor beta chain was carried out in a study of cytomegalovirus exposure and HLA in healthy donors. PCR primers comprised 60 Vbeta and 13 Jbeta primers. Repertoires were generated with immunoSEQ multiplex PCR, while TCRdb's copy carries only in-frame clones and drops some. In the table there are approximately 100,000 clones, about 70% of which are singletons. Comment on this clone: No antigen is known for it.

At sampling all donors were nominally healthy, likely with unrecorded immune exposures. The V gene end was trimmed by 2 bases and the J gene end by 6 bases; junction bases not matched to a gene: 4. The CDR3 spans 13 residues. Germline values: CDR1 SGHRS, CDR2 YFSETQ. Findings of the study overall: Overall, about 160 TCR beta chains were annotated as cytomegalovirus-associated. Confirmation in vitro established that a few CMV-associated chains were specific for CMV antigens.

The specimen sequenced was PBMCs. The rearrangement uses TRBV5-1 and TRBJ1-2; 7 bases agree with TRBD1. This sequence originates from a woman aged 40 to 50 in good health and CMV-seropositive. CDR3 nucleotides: TGCGCCAGCAGCTTTCAGGGGGAACATGGCTACACCTTC. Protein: CASSFQGEHGYTF.